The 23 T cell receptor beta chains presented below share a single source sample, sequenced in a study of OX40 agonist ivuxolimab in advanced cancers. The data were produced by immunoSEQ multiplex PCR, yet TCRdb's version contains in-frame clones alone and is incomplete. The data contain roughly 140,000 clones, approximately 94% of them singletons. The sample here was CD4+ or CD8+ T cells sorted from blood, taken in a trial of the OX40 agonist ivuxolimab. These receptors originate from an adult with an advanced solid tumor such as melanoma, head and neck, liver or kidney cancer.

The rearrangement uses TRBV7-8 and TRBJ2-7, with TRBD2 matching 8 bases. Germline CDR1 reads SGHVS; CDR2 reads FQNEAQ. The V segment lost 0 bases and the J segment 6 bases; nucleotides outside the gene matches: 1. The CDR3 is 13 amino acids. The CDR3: CASSLAGTSEQYF. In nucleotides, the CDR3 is TGTGCCAGCAGCTTAGCGGGGACTAGCGAGCAGTACTTC. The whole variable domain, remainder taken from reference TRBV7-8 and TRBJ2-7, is GAGVSQSPRYKVAKRGQDVALRCDPISGHVSLFWYQQALGQGPEFLTYFQNEAQLDKSGLPSDRFFAERPEGSVSTLKIQRTQQEDSAVYLCASSLAGTSEQYFGPGTRLTVT.

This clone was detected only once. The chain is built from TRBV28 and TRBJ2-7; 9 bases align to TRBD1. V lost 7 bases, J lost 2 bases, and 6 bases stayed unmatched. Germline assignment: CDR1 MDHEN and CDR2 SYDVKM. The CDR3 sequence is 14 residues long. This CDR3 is CASNRDRVPYEQYF. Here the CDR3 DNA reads TGTGCCAGCAACCGGGACAGGGTGCCCTACGAGCAGTACTTC.

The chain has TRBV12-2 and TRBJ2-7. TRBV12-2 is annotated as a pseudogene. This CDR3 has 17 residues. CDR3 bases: TGTGCAAGTCGCTTAGCGGAGAGTGCCAGGACCTCCTACGAGCAGTACTTC. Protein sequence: CASRLAESARTSYEQYF.

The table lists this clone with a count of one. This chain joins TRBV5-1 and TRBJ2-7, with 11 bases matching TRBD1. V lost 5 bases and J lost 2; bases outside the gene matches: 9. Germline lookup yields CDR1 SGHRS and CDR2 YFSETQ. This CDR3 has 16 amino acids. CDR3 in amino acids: CASSKRPGQGAYEQYF. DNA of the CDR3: TGCGCCAGCAGTAAACGGCCGGGACAGGGGGCCTACGAGCAGTACTTC.

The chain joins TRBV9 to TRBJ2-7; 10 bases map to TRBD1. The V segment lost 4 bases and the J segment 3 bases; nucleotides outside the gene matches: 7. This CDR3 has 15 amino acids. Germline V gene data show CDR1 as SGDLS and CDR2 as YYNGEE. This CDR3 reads CASSLAGTGVYEQYF. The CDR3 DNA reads TGTGCCAGCAGCCTTGCCGGGACAGGGGTCTACGAGCAGTACTTC.

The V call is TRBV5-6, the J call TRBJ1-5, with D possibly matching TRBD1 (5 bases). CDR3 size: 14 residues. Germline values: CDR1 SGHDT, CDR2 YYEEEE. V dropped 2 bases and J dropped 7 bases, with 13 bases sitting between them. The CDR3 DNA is TGTGCCAGCAGCTTATTGAGGGGAAGGCAGCCCCAGCATTTT. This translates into CASSLLRGRQPQHF.

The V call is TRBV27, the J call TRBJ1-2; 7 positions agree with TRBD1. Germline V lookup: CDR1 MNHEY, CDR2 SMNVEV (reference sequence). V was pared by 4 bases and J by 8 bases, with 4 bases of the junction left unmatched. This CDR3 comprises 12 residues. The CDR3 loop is CASSSTGVGYTF. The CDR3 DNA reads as TGTGCCAGCAGTTCTACAGGGGTCGGCTACACCTTC.

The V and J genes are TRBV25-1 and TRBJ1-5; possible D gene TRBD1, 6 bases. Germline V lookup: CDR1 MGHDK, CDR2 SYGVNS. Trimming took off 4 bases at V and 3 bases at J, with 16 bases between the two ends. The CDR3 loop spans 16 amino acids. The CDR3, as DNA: TGTGCCAGCAGTGCGGACCCGGGGGGCGCCAATCAGCCCCAGCATTTT. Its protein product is CASSADPGGANQPQHF.

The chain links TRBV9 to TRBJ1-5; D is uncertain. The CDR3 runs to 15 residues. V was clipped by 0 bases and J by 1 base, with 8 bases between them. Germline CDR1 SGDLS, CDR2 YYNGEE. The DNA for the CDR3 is TGTGCCAGCAGCGTAGCGGCGGGGAGCAATCAGCCCCAGCATTTT. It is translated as CASSVAAGSNQPQHF.

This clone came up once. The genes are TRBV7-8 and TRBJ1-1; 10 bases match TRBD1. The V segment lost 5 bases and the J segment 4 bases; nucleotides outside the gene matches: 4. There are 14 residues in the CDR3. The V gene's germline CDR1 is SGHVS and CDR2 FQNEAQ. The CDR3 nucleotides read TGTGCCAGCAGCCCCAGACAGGGGGCCACTGAAGCTTTCTTT. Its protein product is CASSPRQGATEAFF.

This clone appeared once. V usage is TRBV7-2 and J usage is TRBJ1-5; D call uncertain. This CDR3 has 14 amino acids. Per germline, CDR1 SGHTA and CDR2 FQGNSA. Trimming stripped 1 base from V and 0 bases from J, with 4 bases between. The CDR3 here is CASSLGPSNQPQHF. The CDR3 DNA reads TGTGCCAGCAGCTTAGGGCCTAGCAATCAGCCCCAGCATTTT.

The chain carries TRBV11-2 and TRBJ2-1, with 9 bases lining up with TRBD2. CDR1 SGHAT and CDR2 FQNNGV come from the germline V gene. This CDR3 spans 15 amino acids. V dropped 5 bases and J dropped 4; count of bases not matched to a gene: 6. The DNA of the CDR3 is TGTGCCAGCAGCCCTAGCGGGACCGTTTACAATGAGCAGTTCTTC. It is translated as CASSPSGTVYNEQFF.

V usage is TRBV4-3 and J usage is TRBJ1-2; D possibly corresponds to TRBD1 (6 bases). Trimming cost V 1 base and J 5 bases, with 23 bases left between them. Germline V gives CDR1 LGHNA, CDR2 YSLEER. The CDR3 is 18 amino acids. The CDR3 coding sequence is TGCGCCAGCAGCCAAGGATTGGGGTACGAGGACAGAGGTTATGGCTACACCTTC. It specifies CASSQGLGYEDRGYGYTF.

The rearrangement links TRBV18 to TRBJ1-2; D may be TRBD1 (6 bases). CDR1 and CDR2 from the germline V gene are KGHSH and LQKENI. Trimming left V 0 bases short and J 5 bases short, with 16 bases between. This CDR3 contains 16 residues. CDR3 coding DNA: TGTGCCAGCTCACCACCCTCTTTGGGGGCGGATTATGGCTACACCTTC. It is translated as CASSPPSLGADYGYTF.

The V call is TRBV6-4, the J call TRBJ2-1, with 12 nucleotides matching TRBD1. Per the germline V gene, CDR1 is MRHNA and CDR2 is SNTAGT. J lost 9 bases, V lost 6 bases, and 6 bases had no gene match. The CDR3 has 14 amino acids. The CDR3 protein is CASSGTGGSGEQFF. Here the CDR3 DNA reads TGTGCCAGCAGCGGGACAGGGGGCTCGGGTGAGCAGTTCTTC.

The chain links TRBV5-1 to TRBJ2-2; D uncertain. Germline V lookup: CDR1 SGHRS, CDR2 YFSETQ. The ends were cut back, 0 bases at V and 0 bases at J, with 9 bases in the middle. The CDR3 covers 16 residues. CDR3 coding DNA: TGCGCCAGCAGCTTGGGCCAGCCCGCGAACACCGGGGAGCTGTTTTTT. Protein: CASSLGQPANTGELFF.

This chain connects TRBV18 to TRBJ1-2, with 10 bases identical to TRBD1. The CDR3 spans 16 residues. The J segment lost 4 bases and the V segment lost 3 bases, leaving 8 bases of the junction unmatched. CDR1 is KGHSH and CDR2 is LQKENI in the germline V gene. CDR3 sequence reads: CASSPPDRGRSYGYTF. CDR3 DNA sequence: TGTGCCAGCTCACCGCCAGACAGGGGGCGAAGCTATGGCTACACCTTC.

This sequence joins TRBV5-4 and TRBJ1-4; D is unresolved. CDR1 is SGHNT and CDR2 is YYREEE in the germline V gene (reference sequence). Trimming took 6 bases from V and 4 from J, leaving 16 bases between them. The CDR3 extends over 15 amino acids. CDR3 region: CASTPRGLGNEKLFF. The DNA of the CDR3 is TGTGCCAGCACCCCCCGTGGGTTGGGTAATGAAAAACTGTTTTTT.

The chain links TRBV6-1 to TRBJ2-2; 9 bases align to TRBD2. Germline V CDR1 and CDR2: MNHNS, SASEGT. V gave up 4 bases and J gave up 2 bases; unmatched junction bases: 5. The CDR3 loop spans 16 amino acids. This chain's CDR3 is CASSVRRGGNTGELFF. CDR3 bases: TGTGCCAGCAGTGTTAGGCGGGGGGGCAACACCGGGGAGCTGTTTTTT.

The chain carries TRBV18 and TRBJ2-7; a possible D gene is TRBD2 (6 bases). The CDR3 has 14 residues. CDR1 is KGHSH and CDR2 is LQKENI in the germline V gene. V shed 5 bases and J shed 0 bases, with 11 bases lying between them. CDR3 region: CASSADGSSYEQYF. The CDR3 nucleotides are TGTGCCAGCTCAGCCGACGGGAGCTCCTACGAGCAGTACTTC.

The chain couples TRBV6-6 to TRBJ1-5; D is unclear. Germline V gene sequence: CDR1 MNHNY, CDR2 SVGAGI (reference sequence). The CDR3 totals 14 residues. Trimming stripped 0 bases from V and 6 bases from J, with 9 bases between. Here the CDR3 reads CASSYSNVVQPQHF. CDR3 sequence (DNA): TGTGCCAGCAGTTACTCGAACGTCGTTCAGCCCCAGCATTTT.

CDR3 sequence: CAAERGYTGELFF. For the CDR3, the DNA is TGTGCCGCGGAGCGGGGGTACACCGGGGAGCTGTTTTTT. This chain uses TRBV6-5 with TRBJ2-2; 8 bases agree with TRBD2. J was trimmed by 3 bases and V by 11 bases; bases with no gene match: 5. CDR1 and CDR2 (germline): MNHEY, SVGAGI. The CDR3 length is 13 residues.

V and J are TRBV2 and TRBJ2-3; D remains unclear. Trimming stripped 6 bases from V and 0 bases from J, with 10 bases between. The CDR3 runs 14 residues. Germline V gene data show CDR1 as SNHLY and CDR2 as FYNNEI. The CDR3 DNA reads TGTGCCAGCAGCGGTAGTTCTAGCACAGATACGCAGTATTTT. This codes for CASSGSSSTDTQYF.